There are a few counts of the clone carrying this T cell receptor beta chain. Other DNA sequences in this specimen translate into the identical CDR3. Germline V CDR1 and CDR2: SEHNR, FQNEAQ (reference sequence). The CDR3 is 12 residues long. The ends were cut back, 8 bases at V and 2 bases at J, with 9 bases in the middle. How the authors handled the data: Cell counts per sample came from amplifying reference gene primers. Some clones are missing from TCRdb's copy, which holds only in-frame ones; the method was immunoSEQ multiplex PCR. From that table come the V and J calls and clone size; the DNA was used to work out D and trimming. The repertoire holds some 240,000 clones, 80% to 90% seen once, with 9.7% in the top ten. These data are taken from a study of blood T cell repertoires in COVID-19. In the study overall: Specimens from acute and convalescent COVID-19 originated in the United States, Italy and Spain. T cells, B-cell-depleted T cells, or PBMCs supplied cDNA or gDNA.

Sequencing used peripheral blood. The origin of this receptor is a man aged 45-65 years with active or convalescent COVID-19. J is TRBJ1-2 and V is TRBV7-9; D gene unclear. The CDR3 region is CASSGENYGYTF. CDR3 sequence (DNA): TGTGCCAGCTCCGGGGAGAACTATGGCTACACCTTC.